One sample yielded the 24 T cell receptor beta chains listed below, sequenced in a study of control samples from healthy donors and cancer patients. The table came from immunoSEQ multiplex PCR; TCRdb's copy has only in-frame clones and leaves some out. This table has 55,000 to 75,000 clones, about 87% appearing once. The sample was PBMCs. Receptor source: a woman aged 50 to 60 with head and neck cancer.

This chain links TRBV9 with TRBJ2-5; 9 bases are shared with TRBD2. The CDR3 has 16 amino acids. The germline gives CDR1 SGDLS, CDR2 YYNGEE. V lost 0 bases to trimming and J lost 5 bases; unmatched junction nucleotides: 8. The CDR3 sequence: CASSVAAGGGVETQYF. CDR3 bases: TGTGCCAGCAGCGTAGCAGCGGGGGGTGGAGTGGAGACCCAGTACTTC.

This clone was seen just once. This chain joins TRBV28 and TRBJ1-5; D remains ambiguous. The CDR3 consists of 15 residues. V shed 6 bases and J shed 2 bases, with 14 bases lying between them. CDR1 and CDR2 from the germline V gene are MDHEN and SYDVKM. The CDR3 DNA sequence: TGTGCCAGCAGCAGACGGGGTGATGGCAATCAGCCCCAGCATTTT. This gives the protein CASSRRGDGNQPQHF.

This chain joins TRBV6-1 and TRBJ1-2, with D maybe TRBD1 (5 bases). V lost 1 base and J lost 4, with 13 bases in between. Germline V gene data show CDR1 as MNHNS and CDR2 as SASEGT. This CDR3 region has 15 residues. The CDR3 spells CASSEGRGDGYGYTF. As DNA, the CDR3 is TGTGCCAGCAGTGAAGGCAGAGGGGATGGCTATGGCTACACCTTC.

V gene TRBV5-1 combines with J gene TRBJ1-5; TRBD1 aligns across 8 bases. This CDR3 region has 19 residues. Germline loops: CDR1 SGHRS, CDR2 YFSETQ. Unmatched junction bases numbered 16, after V lost 3 bases and J lost 2 bases. The CDR3: CASSSPRGQGEWGNQPQHF. The CDR3 DNA is TGCGCCAGCAGCTCACCCCGCGGACAGGGAGAGTGGGGCAATCAGCCCCAGCATTTT.

CDR3 nucleotides: TGTGCCAGCAGCCAAGATAGCCTTGCTGGGGCGTCGAATTCACCCCTCCACTTT. Its protein product is CASSQDSLAGASNSPLHF. The chain links TRBV3-1 (or the pseudogene TRBV3-2) to TRBJ1-6, with D possibly being TRBD1 (5 bases). Germline V gives CDR1 LGHDT, CDR2 YNNKEL (reference sequence). This CDR3 is built from 18 residues. V was clipped by 0 bases and J by 7 bases, with 19 bases between them.

V usage is TRBV5-4 and J usage is TRBJ2-2, with D tentatively TRBD2 (7 bases). V lost 4 bases and J 6 bases, leaving 13 bases between the germline ends. The CDR3 contains 14 residues. Germline CDR1 and CDR2: SGHNT and YYREEE (reference sequence). The CDR3 bases are TGTGCCAGCAGCCTAGGGGGGGACGCCGGGGAGCTGTTTTTT. This codes for CASSLGGDAGELFF.

This clone counts as medium-sized. The chain recombines TRBV5-8 with TRBJ1-5; D is undetermined. Germline CDR1 and CDR2: SGHTS and YDEGEE. The ends were cut back, 0 bases at V and 6 bases at J, with 10 bases in the middle. The CDR3 totals 14 residues. The CDR3 loop reads CASSLDAGFQPQHF. Written as DNA, the CDR3 is TGTGCCAGCAGCTTGGATGCGGGGTTTCAGCCCCAGCATTTT. The whole variable domain, filled in from reference TRBV5-8 and TRBJ1-5, reads EAGVTQSPTHLIKTRGQQATLRCSPISGHTSVYWYQQALGLGLQFLLWYDEGEERNRGNFPPRFSGRQFPNYSSELNVNALELEDSALYLCASSLDAGFQPQHFGDGTRLSIL.

The rearrangement joins TRBV27 to TRBJ1-6, with TRBD1 as a possible D gene (6 bases). Trimming stripped 5 bases from V and 4 bases from J, with 33 bases between. This CDR3 comprises 22 residues. Germline assignment: CDR1 MNHEY and CDR2 SMNVEV (reference sequence). CDR3 nucleotide sequence: TGTGCCAGCAGTCCCGACCCCACCAGGACAGTCGATCGACATCTATATAATTCACCCCTCCACTTT. Its protein is CASSPDPTRTVDRHLYNSPLHF.

V gene TRBV10-2 combines with J gene TRBJ2-3; the D gene is possibly TRBD1 (5 bases). Per germline, CDR1 WSHSY and CDR2 SAAADI. Trimming pared 0 bases from V and 3 bases from J, leaving 19 bases between. CDR3 size: 18 residues. The CDR3, as DNA: TGCGCCAGCAGTGAGTCGCGCTCAGGGCCCTTCAAAACAGATACGCAGTATTTT. It is translated as CASSESRSGPFKTDTQYF.

The chain couples TRBV28 to TRBJ2-7; possibly TRBD1 or TRBD2 for D (5 bases each). The CDR3 totals 13 residues. CDR1 is MDHEN, CDR2 SYDVKM, per germline. Trimming left V 6 bases short and J 5 bases short, with 14 bases between. CDR3: CASSGLGPDEQYF. Here the CDR3 DNA reads TGTGCCAGCAGCGGACTGGGGCCGGACGAGCAGTACTTC. The full variable domain, its missing parts supplied by reference TRBV28 and TRBJ2-7, is DVKVTQSSRYLVKRTGEKVFLECVQDMDHENMFWYRQDPGLGLRLIYFSYDVKMKEKGDIPEGYSVSREKKERFSLILESASTNQTSMYLCASSGLGPDEQYFGPGTRLTVT.

The chain employs TRBV4-2 and TRBJ1-5; D is possibly TRBD1 (5 bases). The CDR3 contains 19 residues. Germline V CDR1 and CDR2: LGHNA, YNFKEQ. Trimming took 3 bases from V and 5 from J, leaving 26 bases between them. CDR3 sequence: CASSQSYGRTSTAHQPQHF. CDR3 nucleotide sequence: TGTGCCAGCAGCCAGTCATACGGGCGGACATCAACAGCGCATCAGCCCCAGCATTTT.

The rearrangement uses TRBV28 and TRBJ2-2; D uncertain. Per the germline V gene, CDR1 is MDHEN and CDR2 is SYDVKM. The V end lost 3 bases, the J end lost 7 bases, and 15 bases lay between the germline ends. The CDR3 is made up of 15 amino acids. The CDR3 is CASSFTRPVNGELFF. CDR3 DNA sequence: TGTGCCAGCAGTTTTACCCGGCCTGTCAACGGGGAGCTGTTTTTT.

V is TRBV4-3 and J is TRBJ2-5; D is ambiguous. Germline lookup yields CDR1 LGHNA and CDR2 YSLEER. The CDR3 loop spans 14 amino acids. V was cut by 2 bases and J by 1 base, with 8 bases left in between. The CDR3 region has the DNA TGCGCCAGCAGCCAAACCCACCCCCAAGAGACCCAGTACTTC. It specifies CASSQTHPQETQYF.

This clone came up once. In nucleotides, the CDR3 is TGTGCCAGCAGTTTGCGCAGGGTGAATCAGCCCCAGCATTTT. Protein sequence: CASSLRRVNQPQHF. The genes are TRBV28 and TRBJ1-5; D may be TRBD1 (5 bases). CDR3 size: 14 residues. Trimming removed 3 bases from V and 4 bases from J, with 10 bases in between. In germline, CDR1 is MDHEN, CDR2 SYDVKM.

The table lists this clone with a count of one. This chain links TRBV5-8 with TRBJ1-2; 9 bases line up with TRBD1. The trim removed 4 bases at V and 4 bases at J, leaving 5 bases unmatched. In germline, CDR1 is SGHTS, CDR2 YDEGEE. This CDR3 spans 14 amino acids. The CDR3 nucleotides read TGTGCCAGCAGCATTGACAGGGGGGTCTATGGCTACACCTTC. Translation: CASSIDRGVYGYTF.

This clone has a handful of counts. The chain employs TRBV9 and TRBJ2-7; D possibly corresponds to TRBD2 (6 bases). This CDR3 has 13 residues. Germline V CDR1 and CDR2: SGDLS, YYNGEE. V was clipped by 3 bases and J by 4 bases, with 11 bases between them. CDR3 sequence: CASSAGDRYEQYF. The CDR3 nucleotides read TGTGCCAGCAGCGCGGGGGACCGATACGAGCAGTACTTC. Complete variable domain (other parts from reference TRBV9 and TRBJ2-7): DSGVTQTPKHLITATGQRVTLRCSPRSGDLSVYWYQQSLDQGLQFLIQYYNGEERAKGNILERFSAQQFPDLHSELNLSSLELGDSALYFCASSAGDRYEQYFGPGTRLTVT.

The chain is built from TRBV30 and TRBJ2-2; D may correspond to TRBD1 or TRBD2 (6 bases each). This CDR3 region has 15 residues. CDR1 is GTSNPN, CDR2 SVGIG, per germline (reference sequence). V dropped 4 bases and J dropped 2 bases, with 14 bases sitting between them. Written as DNA, the CDR3 is TGTGCCTGGATGATGGGGGGCCCTAACACCGGGGAGCTGTTTTTT. Translating gives CAWMMGGPNTGELFF. The full variable domain, in which reference TRBV30 and TRBJ2-2 provide the parts outside the CDR3, is SQTIHQWPATLVQPVGSPLSLECTVEGTSNPNLYWYRQAAGRGLQLLFYSVGIGQISSEVPQNLSASRPQDRQFILSSKKLLLSDSGFYLCAWMMGGPNTGELFFGEGSRLTVL.

The genes are TRBV28 and TRBJ1-2, with a tentative D call TRBD1 (6 bases). The CDR3 loop spans 13 amino acids. CDR1 MDHEN and CDR2 SYDVKM come from the germline V gene. Trimming took 4 bases from V and 2 from J, leaving 8 bases between them. The CDR3 here is CASSSQGNYGYTF. CDR3 sequence (DNA): TGTGCCAGCAGTTCCCAGGGGAACTATGGCTACACCTTC.

V is TRBV7-9 and J is TRBJ2-1; 7 nucleotides match TRBD2. Unmatched junction bases numbered 10, after V lost 6 bases and J lost 8 bases. The CDR3 covers 14 residues. CDR1 SEHNR and CDR2 FQNEAQ come from the germline V gene (reference sequence). CDR3 sequence (DNA): TGTGCCAGCAGGTCAGTGCGGGGGTTCGATGAGCAGTTCTTC. Residues: CASRSVRGFDEQFF.

CDR3 in amino acids: CASSLRQGGTGELFF. The CDR3 nucleotides read TGTGCCAGCAGCTTAAGACAGGGGGGAACCGGGGAGCTGTTTTTT. This rearrangement joins TRBV5-4 to TRBJ2-2; 9 positions match TRBD1. Losses at the gene ends were 2 bases for V and 5 bases for J; bases not matched to a gene: 4. In germline, CDR1 is SGHNT, CDR2 YYREEE (reference sequence). This CDR3 comprises 15 residues.

This clone is labeled medium-sized. The gene calls are TRBV3-1 (or the pseudogene TRBV3-2) and TRBJ1-6; D gene ambiguous. The CDR3 is 14 residues long. Germline assignment: CDR1 LGHDT and CDR2 YNNKEL (reference sequence). V lost 3 bases and J lost 5, with 8 bases in between. CDR3 protein: CASSQAGDNSPLHF. For the CDR3, the DNA is TGTGCCAGCAGCCAGGCCGGAGATAATTCACCCCTCCACTTT.

The chain carries TRBV6-5 and TRBJ2-5, with TRBD1 matching over 9 bases. CDR3 length: 14 amino acids. J was trimmed by 5 bases and V by 7 bases; bases with no gene match: 8. Germline V gives CDR1 MNHEY, CDR2 SVGAGI. CDR3 nucleotides: TGTGCCAGCAACAACAGGGGGCTGTGGGAGACCCAGTACTTC. Residues: CASNNRGLWETQYF.

This sequence joins TRBV11-2 and TRBJ1-4; TRBD1 aligns across 8 bases. The germline CDR1 and CDR2 sequences are SGHAT and FQNNGV. This CDR3 is built from 14 residues. The V and J ends lost 5 bases and 6 bases, in that order; junction bases with no gene match: 5. The CDR3 sequence: CASSRTGFDEKLFF. In nucleotides, the CDR3 is TGTGCCAGCAGCCGGACAGGGTTTGATGAAAAACTGTTTTTT.

This chain connects TRBV19 to TRBJ1-2; possibly TRBD1 for D (5 bases). The CDR3 is 13 amino acids. Trimming cost V 4 bases and J 8 bases, with 14 bases left between them. The germline gives CDR1 LNHDA, CDR2 SQIVND (reference sequence). The CDR3: CASSKDSGGGYTF. CDR3 in DNA: TGTGCCAGTAGTAAAGACAGTGGAGGAGGCTACACCTTC.